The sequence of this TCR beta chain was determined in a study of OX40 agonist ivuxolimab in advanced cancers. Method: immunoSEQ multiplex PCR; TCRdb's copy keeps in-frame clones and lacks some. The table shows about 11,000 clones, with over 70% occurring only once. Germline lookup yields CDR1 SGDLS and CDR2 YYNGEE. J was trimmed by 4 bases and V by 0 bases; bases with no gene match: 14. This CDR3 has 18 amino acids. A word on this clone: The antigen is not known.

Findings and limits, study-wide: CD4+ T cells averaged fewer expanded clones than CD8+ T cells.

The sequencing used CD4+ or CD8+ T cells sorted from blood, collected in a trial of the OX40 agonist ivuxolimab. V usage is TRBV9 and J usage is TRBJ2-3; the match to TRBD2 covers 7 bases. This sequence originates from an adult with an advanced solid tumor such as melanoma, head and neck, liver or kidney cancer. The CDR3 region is CASSVVGGAGDTADTQYF. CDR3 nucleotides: TGTGCCAGCAGCGTAGTAGGTGGGGCGGGAGATACGGCAGATACGCAGTATTTT.